This T cell receptor (beta chain) was identified in a study of T cell changes during pregnancy in multiple sclerosis. V lost 7 bases and J lost 0; bases outside the gene matches: 6. Germline loops: CDR1 SNHLY, CDR2 FYNNEI. The length of the CDR3 is 16 residues. Sequencing used immunoSEQ multiplex PCR; TCRdb keeps in-frame clones, though not all of them. The table records around 56,000 clones, roughly nine tenths of them present only once. Sequenced here: CD4+ T cells from peripheral blood mononuclear cells, sampled in the first trimester of pregnancy. The gene calls are TRBV2 and TRBJ2-2; 9 bases line up with TRBD2. The sequence derives from a female donor with multiple sclerosis, enrolled in a pregnancy study. Here the CDR3 reads CASIKERGANTGELFF. Here the CDR3 DNA reads TGTGCCAGCATTAAGGAGCGGGGGGCGAACACCGGGGAGCTGTTTTTT.